This section outlines one TCR beta chain sequence together with its context. Its antigen is unknown. The data are from a study of OX40 agonist ivuxolimab in advanced cancers. Whole-study results and caveats: Partly responding patients at 0.1-3.0 mg/kg showed some of the smallest clonal expansion. In CD8+ T cells, expanded clones were on average more numerous than in CD4+.

Sequencing used immunoSEQ multiplex PCR; TCRdb keeps in-frame clones, though not all of them. The table includes some 85,000 clones, approximately 90% detected once. The CDR3 loop spans 15 amino acids. CDR1 and CDR2 (germline): LNHDA, SQIVND (reference sequence). The V and J ends lost 4 bases and 6 bases, in that order; junction bases with no gene match: 5. The sequence was obtained from an adult with an advanced solid tumor such as melanoma, head and neck, liver or kidney cancer. This material consisted of CD4+ or CD8+ T cells sorted from blood, taken in a trial of the OX40 agonist ivuxolimab. J is TRBJ2-3 and V is TRBV19, with 12 bases identical to TRBD1. CDR3 sequence: CASSSGTGGADTQYF. DNA of the CDR3: TGTGCCAGTAGTAGCGGGACAGGGGGCGCGGATACGCAGTATTTT.